Listed below are T cell receptor beta chains from one sample, sequenced in a study of blood T cell repertoires in COVID-19. Sequencing was performed with immunoSEQ multiplex PCR; in TCRdb, only in-frame clones are kept and a portion is missing. The repertoire has hundreds of thousands of clones, approximately 89% of them found once; the top ten carry around 3.3%. Sequencing was performed on peripheral blood. The receptors were sampled from a woman between 18 and 30 years old who had recovered from COVID-19. Each CDR3 is given with its conserved first and last residue. Each record gives: D gene, J gene, V gene, clone size, CDR3 DNA, CDR3 protein. The D gene is left open where the match is weak. A clone size is listed for some rows: how often the clone was seen (once, few, many), or a class if it is expanded.

>.|TRBJ1-5|TRBV30|.
TGTGCCTGGAGTGTAGGGGGTCCCCAGACTAATCAGCCCCAGCATTTT
CAWSVGGPQTNQPQHF
>TRBD1|TRBJ1-1|TRBV29-1|few
TGCAGCGTTGAAGGGACAGGGGGAAAGAACACTGAAGCTTTCTTT
CSVEGTGGKNTEAFF
>.|TRBJ1-2|TRBV12-5|.
TGTGCTAGTGGTATCACAGGGATCTATGGCTACACCTTC
CASGITGIYGYTF
>TRBD2|TRBJ2-1|TRBV19|once
TGTGCCAGTAGTACAACTAGCGGGAGCGACTCCTACAATGAGCAGTTCTTC
CASSTTSGSDSYNEQFF
>.|TRBJ1-1|TRBV7-9|.
TGTGCCAGCAGCGGACGACAGTCCCTGAACACTGAAGCTTTCTTT
CASSGRQSLNTEAFF
>TRBD1|TRBJ2-1|TRBV10-3|.
TGTGCCATCAGCCCGGGACAGGGTGACAATGAGCAGTTCTTC
CAISPGQGDNEQFF
>.|TRBJ1-1|TRBV7-7|.
TGTGCCGTAGGCGGACAGAACACTGAAGCTTTCTTT
CAVGGQNTEAFF
>.|TRBJ2-1|TRBV4-1|once
TGCGCCAGCAGCCAAGACACGGGAGCGGTCTACAATGAGCAGTTCTTC
CASSQDTGAVYNEQFF
>.|TRBJ1-1|TRBV25-1|.
TGTGCCAGCAGGGACACGGGACACATGAACACTGAAGCTTTCTTT
CASRDTGHMNTEAFF
>TRBD2|TRBJ2-5|TRBV6-1|.
TGTGCCAGCAGTGAACCCCCGGGGGGGAAAGAGACCCAGTACTTC
CASSEPPGGKETQYF
>TRBD1|TRBJ2-2|TRBV6-6|once
TGTGCCAGCACAAACCGGGACAGGGGGAACACCGGGGAGCTGTTTTTT
CASTNRDRGNTGELFF
>TRBD2|TRBJ2-1|TRBV24-1|.
TGTGCCACCAGTAACCCAGCGGGAGGGGTCAATGAGCAGTTCTTC
CATSNPAGGVNEQFF
>.|TRBJ1-2|TRBV3-1/TRBV3-2|once
TGTGCCAGTTCATCGGGTGGTCTTCAAGTGAGCCACACCTTC
CASSSGGLQVSHTF
>.|TRBJ1-3|TRBV12-5|.
TGTGCTAGTGATGAACCCGGCGGGAGGTGGGGAAACACCATATATTTT
CASDEPGGRWGNTIYF
>.|TRBJ2-5|TRBV9|few
TGTGCCAGCAGCGTAGCTCCGGGCCAAGAGACCCAGTACTTC
CASSVAPGQETQYF
>TRBD2|TRBJ2-1|TRBV7-2|.
TGTGCCAGCAGCTTAGGGCTAGCGGGAGGCATCAATGAGCAGTTCTTC
CASSLGLAGGINEQFF
>TRBD1|TRBJ2-4|TRBV7-9|.
TGTGCCAGCAGCGAATGGACAGGGCTAGCCAAAAACATTCAGTACTTC
CASSEWTGLAKNIQYF
>.|TRBJ1-6|TRBV27|once
TGTGCCAGCAGTTTCCCAGGGGATAATTCACCCCTCCACTTT
CASSFPGDNSPLHF
>.|TRBJ1-2|TRBV7-9|.
TGTGCCAGCAGCTTACTCGGACAGAACTATGGCTACACCTTC
CASSLLGQNYGYTF
>.|TRBJ2-3|TRBV15|.
TGTGCCACCAGCAGAGATCCTGGCACAGATACGCAGTATTTT
CATSRDPGTDTQYF
>TRBD2|TRBJ2-1|TRBV11-3|.
TGTGCCAGCAGCTTAGGTCCGGGAGGGCCTCGTGAGCAGTTCTTC
CASSLGPGGPREQFF
>.|TRBJ1-6|TRBV6-5|.
TGTGCCAGCAGTAGGGGGAATTCACCCCTCCACTTT
CASSRGNSPLHF
>.|TRBJ2-3|TRBV6-2/TRBV6-3|many
TGTGCCAGCAGTTACTGGCCAGATACGCAGTATTTT
CASSYWPDTQYF
>TRBD2|TRBJ2-2|TRBV4-1|.
TGCGCCAGCAGCCAAGATCCGATCACTAGCGGGAGCGGGGGCACCGGGGAGCTGTTTTTT
CASSQDPITSGSGGTGELFF
>.|TRBJ1-1|TRBV10-3|.
TGTGCCATCAATGAAAGGGGGAACACTGAAGCTTTCTTT
CAINERGNTEAFF
>.|TRBJ1-1|TRBV24-1|.
TGTGCCACCAGTCGACAGAGTATTAACACTGAAGCTTTCTTT
CATSRQSINTEAFF
>.|TRBJ2-1|TRBV11-2|.
TGTGCCAGCAGCCTCGACAGGCCGAATGAGCAGTTCTTC
CASSLDRPNEQFF
>.|TRBJ2-2|TRBV2|once
TGTGCCAGCAGTGGGTGGGCAGGGGCCGGGGAGCTGTTTTTT
CASSGWAGAGELFF
>.|TRBJ2-3|TRBV4-3|many
TGCGCCAGCAGCCAAGATGGGGGGGCAGGGGATACGCAGTATTTT
CASSQDGGAGDTQYF
>TRBD1|TRBJ1-5|TRBV5-6|.
TGTGCCAGCAGCTTACCCGGACAGGGAAGTCAGCCCCAGCATTTT
CASSLPGQGSQPQHF
>TRBD1|TRBJ1-1|TRBV19|.
TGTGCCAGTAGTAGGGACAGGGTAAGTGAAGCTTTCTTT
CASSRDRVSEAFF
>.|TRBJ1-4|TRBV7-9|.
TGTGCCAGCAGCCCGAGGGGGGGTTCAACTAATGAAAAACTGTTTTTT
CASSPRGGSTNEKLFF
>.|TRBJ2-2|TRBV6-6|.
TGTGCCAGCAGTTACGACAGCAACACCGGGGAGCTGTTTTTT
CASSYDSNTGELFF
>TRBD2|TRBJ2-1|TRBV11-2|.
TGTGCCAGCAGTGGGCGGGAGGGCGATCGGTTCTTC
CASSGREGDRFF
>TRBD2|TRBJ2-1|TRBV15|.
TGTGCCACCAGCAGAGATATCCCCGGGACTATCAATGAGCAGTTCTTC
CATSRDIPGTINEQFF
>.|TRBJ1-2|TRBV12-3/TRBV12-4|.
TGTGCCAGCAGTTTTTGGGGGGGTTTTCTACCCTTC
CASSFWGGFLPF
>TRBD2|TRBJ2-1|TRBV6-2/TRBV6-3|.
TGTGCCAGCAGCCTAGCGGACTCCTACAATGAGCAGTTCTTC
CASSLADSYNEQFF
>.|TRBJ1-4|TRBV20-1|.
TGCAGTGCTAGTGGTAGGGGCAACGAAAAACTGTTTTTT
CSASGRGNEKLFF
>.|TRBJ2-4|TRBV19|.
TGTGCCAGTAGTATCTTGACGGACAGTGTGGCCAAAAACATTCAGTACTTC
CASSILTDSVAKNIQYF
>.|TRBJ2-2|TRBV11-2|.
TGTGCCAGCAGTCGGGGGATTAAGACCGGGGAGCTGTTTTTT
CASSRGIKTGELFF
>TRBD1|TRBJ1-5|TRBV3-1/TRBV3-2|.
TGTGCCAGCAGCCGACCGGGACAGGGAAGCAATCAGCCCCAGCATTTT
CASSRPGQGSNQPQHF
>.|TRBJ2-2|TRBV12-3/TRBV12-4|.
TGTGCCAGCACTAGAGGGACCGGGGAGCTGTTTTTT
CASTRGTGELFF
>TRBD1|TRBJ2-3|TRBV29-1|.
TGCAGCGTTGGTTCAGGGGGTACGCAGTATTTT
CSVGSGGTQYF
>.|TRBJ1-5|TRBV6-2/TRBV6-3|.
TGTGCCAGCAGCAGAACGAGGAGGGGTCGCAATCAGCCCCAGCATTTT
CASSRTRRGRNQPQHF
>.|TRBJ1-2|TRBV30|.
TGTGCCTGGAGTTTGCAGGGAGGATCTGGCTACACCTTC
CAWSLQGGSGYTF
>.|TRBJ2-5|TRBV6-2/TRBV6-3|.
TGTGCCAGCAGTCTTCAGGGGGGAAGAGAGACCCAGTACTTC
CASSLQGGRETQYF
>.|TRBJ2-1|TRBV5-4|.
TGTGCCAGCAGCTTGTCTAGCCTGGGTAATGAGCAGTTCTTC
CASSLSSLGNEQFF
>.|TRBJ1-3|TRBV24-1|.
TGTGCCACCAGTGATAACTCAGGGGCGGACTCTGGAAACACCATATATTTT
CATSDNSGADSGNTIYF
>.|TRBJ2-2|TRBV24-1|.
TGTGCCACCACAAGTTCGGGGAGGACCGGGGAGCTGTTTTTT
CATTSSGRTGELFF
>.|TRBJ1-6|TRBV14|.
TGTGCCAGCCAGGCCTCCTATAATTCACCCCTCCACTTT
CASQASYNSPLHF
>TRBD1|TRBJ2-3|TRBV19|.
TGTGCCAGTAGTGCCCGGGACAGGGGAACCGATACGCAGTATTTT
CASSARDRGTDTQYF
>TRBD2|TRBJ2-5|TRBV5-6|.
TGTGCCAGCAGCTTGATGAGCGGGAGCGACGAGACCCAGTACTTC
CASSLMSGSDETQYF
>TRBD1|TRBJ2-3|TRBV18|.
TGTGCCAGCTCACCACCGGGACAGGGTTCAGATACGCAGTATTTT
CASSPPGQGSDTQYF
>.|TRBJ1-2|TRBV10-3|.
TGTGCCATCAGTGAACGACAGCCCAACTATGGCTACACCTTC
CAISERQPNYGYTF
>TRBD1|TRBJ1-5|TRBV19|.
TGTGCCAGTAGTATAGGCCCCGGGACAGGGGATCAGCCCCAGCATTTT
CASSIGPGTGDQPQHF
>.|TRBJ2-5|TRBV19|.
TGTGCCAGTAGTATCGGGTTTACGTTCCAAGAGACCCAGTACTTC
CASSIGFTFQETQYF
>.|TRBJ1-2|TRBV7-9|.
TGTGCCAGCAGCCCGGGGGGTAATCGCTATGGCTACACCTTC
CASSPGGNRYGYTF
>.|TRBJ2-5|TRBV9|.
TGTGCCAGCAGCGTAGTGCTAGAACAAGAGACCCAGTACTTC
CASSVVLEQETQYF